The sequence of this TCR beta chain was determined in a study of regulatory T cells in long-lasting Graves disease. Study information: Persistent Graves' disease required over 5 years of antithyroid drugs and positive TSH receptor antibodies.

Findings and caveats of the study: Persistent Graves' patients showed a TCR diversity that was lower than that of newly diagnosed ones. Favored gene segments in persistent disease were TRBV28, TRBJ1-2 and TRBJ2-5.

HTBI primers from iRepertoire and Arm-PCR of CDR3 regions yielded the TCR beta libraries. TCRdb independently ran MiXCR on the multiplex PCR reads; one entry per CDR3 protein. The sample contains some 340,000 distinct CDR3 sequences, approximately 23% of which appear only once. Turning to this clonotype: Its specificity is not known.

V was clipped by 1 base and J by 2 bases, with 5 bases between them. Germline V lookup: CDR1 MGHDK, CDR2 SYGVNS. The CDR3 has 13 amino acids. Sample time point: persistent/refractory GD, antithyroid drugs over 5 years with positive TRAb. RNA extracted from PBMCs served as the sequencing template. A volume of 8.5 to 10 milliliters of peripheral blood was collected in EDTA tubes. This sequence originates from a woman in her 40s with Graves disease. V is TRBV25-1 and J is TRBJ2-5; D is unclear. The material sequenced was peripheral blood mononuclear cells (PBMCs), taken when the disease was refractory, from a patient treated with antithyroid drugs. CDR3 protein: CASSESGQETQYF. The CDR3 DNA follows: TGTGCCAGCAGTGAATCTGGTCAAGAGACCCAGTACTTC.